This T cell receptor (beta chain) comes out of a study of cytomegalovirus exposure and HLA in healthy donors. Study-level information: Unique TCRs numbering about 87 million, obtained from HLA-typed donors, made up an early data release. Study-wide results and limits: When analyzed later, the rates of TCR association showed variation by HLA locus, with DRB1 the most and HLA-C the fewest.

Donors consisted of healthy bone marrow donors. Per germline, CDR1 SGHAT and CDR2 FQNNGV. The CDR3 has 15 residues. With 4 bases clipped from V and 7 bases from J, the junction kept 7 bases outside the gene matches. On this clone: Its antigen is unidentified.

The PCR was carried out with 60 Vbeta primers and 13 Jbeta primers. In the study's own analysis: Per a later analysis, the number of unique TCR beta chains was roughly 80 million, of which around 9.9 million were shared. The assay was immunoSEQ multiplex PCR, and TCRdb's table has in-frame clones only and misses some. V and J calls and clone size are as listed in that table; D and trimming were resolved from the DNA. The sample holds about 120,000 clones; approximately 80% are singletons and the top ten take roughly 5.8%. Source material: PBMCs. The chain links TRBV11-2 to TRBJ2-1, with 10 bases fitting TRBD1. This clonotype was obtained from a man younger than 35 in good health and CMV-seropositive. CDR3 DNA: TGTGCCAGCAGCTCGGGACAGGGGATTGGGAATGAGCAGTTCTTC. Protein: CASSSGQGIGNEQFF.